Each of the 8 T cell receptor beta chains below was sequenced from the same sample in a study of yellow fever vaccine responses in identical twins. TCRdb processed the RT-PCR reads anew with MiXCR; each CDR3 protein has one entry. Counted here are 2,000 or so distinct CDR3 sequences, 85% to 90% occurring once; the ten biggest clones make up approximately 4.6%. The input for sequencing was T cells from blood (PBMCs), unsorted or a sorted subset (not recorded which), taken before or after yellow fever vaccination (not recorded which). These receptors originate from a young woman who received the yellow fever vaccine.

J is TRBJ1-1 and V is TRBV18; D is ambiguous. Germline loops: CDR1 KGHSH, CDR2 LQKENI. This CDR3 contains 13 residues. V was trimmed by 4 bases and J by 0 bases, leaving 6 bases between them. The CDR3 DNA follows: TGTGCCAGCTCACAGGGTTTGAACACTGAAGCTTTCTTT. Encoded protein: CASSQGLNTEAFF.

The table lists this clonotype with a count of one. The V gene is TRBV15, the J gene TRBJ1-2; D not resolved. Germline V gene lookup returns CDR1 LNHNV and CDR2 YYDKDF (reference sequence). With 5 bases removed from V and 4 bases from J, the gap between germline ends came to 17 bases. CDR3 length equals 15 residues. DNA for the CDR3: TGTGCCACCAGCGACGGGGAGAGGTTAACCTATGGCTACACCTTC. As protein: CATSDGERLTYGYTF.

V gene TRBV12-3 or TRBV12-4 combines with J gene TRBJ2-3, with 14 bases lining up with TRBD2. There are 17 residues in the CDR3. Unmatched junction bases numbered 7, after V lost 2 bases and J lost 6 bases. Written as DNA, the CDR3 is TGTGCCAGCAGTTTAAGACTAGCGGGGGGGCCGAGGGATACGCAGTATTTT. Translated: CASSLRLAGGPRDTQYF.

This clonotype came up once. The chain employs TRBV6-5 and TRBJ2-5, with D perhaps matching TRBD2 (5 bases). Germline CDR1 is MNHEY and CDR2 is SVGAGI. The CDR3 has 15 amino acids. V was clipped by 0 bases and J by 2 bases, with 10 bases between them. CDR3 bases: TGTGCCAGCAGTTACTCGGAGGCAGGACAAGAGACCCAGTACTTC. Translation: CASSYSEAGQETQYF.

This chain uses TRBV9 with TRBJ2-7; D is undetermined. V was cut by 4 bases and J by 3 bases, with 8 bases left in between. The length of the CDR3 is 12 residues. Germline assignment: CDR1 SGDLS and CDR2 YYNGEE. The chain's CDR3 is CASSNNNYEQYF. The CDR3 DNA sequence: TGTGCCAGCAGCAATAATAACTACGAGCAGTACTTC.

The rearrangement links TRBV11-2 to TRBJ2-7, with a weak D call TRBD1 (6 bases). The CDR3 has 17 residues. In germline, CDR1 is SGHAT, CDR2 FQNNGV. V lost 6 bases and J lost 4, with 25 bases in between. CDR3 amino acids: CASSSRDNSLGSYEQYF. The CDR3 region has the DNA TGTGCCAGCAGTTCCCGGGACAACTCTTTGGGGTCTTACGAGCAGTACTTC.

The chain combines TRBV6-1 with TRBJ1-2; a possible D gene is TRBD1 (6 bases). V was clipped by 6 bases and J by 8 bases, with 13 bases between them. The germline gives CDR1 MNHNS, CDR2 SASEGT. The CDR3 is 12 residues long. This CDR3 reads CASSADSGGYTF. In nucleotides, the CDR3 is TGTGCCAGCAGCGCGGACAGTGGCGGCTACACCTTC.

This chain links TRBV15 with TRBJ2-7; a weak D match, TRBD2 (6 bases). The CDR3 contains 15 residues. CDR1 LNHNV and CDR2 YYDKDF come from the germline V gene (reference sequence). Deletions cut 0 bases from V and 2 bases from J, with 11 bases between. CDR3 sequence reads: CATSRDRGSTYEQYF. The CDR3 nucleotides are TGTGCCACCAGCAGAGATCGGGGGTCGACCTACGAGCAGTACTTC.